Included here is one T cell receptor (beta chain) sequence, with context. The data originate from a study of liver allograft versus peripheral blood T cells. Study overall: Comparing T cell receptor repertoires in transplanted livers with those in recipients' peripheral blood was part of the design.

Via MiXCR, TCRdb re-called the reads, giving one row per CDR3 protein. Among about 9,100 distinct CDR3 sequences listed, around 20% were seen once. The V end was cut by 1 base, the J end by 2 bases, with 9 bases between. The CDR3 totals 15 residues. Germline CDR1 reads SNHLY; CDR2 reads FYNNEI. The TCR originated in a human patient who had a liver transplant. Some T cells may have come from the graft donor. The J gene is TRBJ1-5, the V gene TRBV2; D is unresolved. The CDR3 reads CASSEGVGGNQPQHF. The CDR3 DNA reads TGTGCCAGCAGTGAAGGAGTTGGGGGCAATCAGCCCCAGCATTTT.